Described below is a single TCR beta chain sequence and its context. The target antigen is unknown. Method: immunoSEQ multiplex PCR; TCRdb's copy keeps in-frame clones and lacks some. This sample has around 25,000 clones, with just under 70% found just once. The data originate from a study of tumor-infiltrating lymphocytes in localized non-small cell lung cancer. Study-wide context: From each patient, both tumor and uninvolved lung, non-adjacent to tumor, were sampled.

The ends were cut back, 0 bases at V and 1 base at J, with 11 bases in the middle. From germline, CDR1 is SGHRS and CDR2 YFSETQ. The CDR3 runs to 17 residues. Study-wide findings and caveats: No link was found between tumor T-cell fraction and recurrence-free survival. Each assay used a separate piece of the same tissue.

The sequence derives from a human donor with non-small cell lung cancer. Sequences were obtained from lung tumor tissue. The V call is TRBV5-1, the J call TRBJ2-6; D not resolved. The CDR3 sequence is CASSLEELRSGANVLTF. CDR3 nucleotides: TGCGCCAGCAGCTTGGAGGAGCTCAGGTCTGGGGCCAACGTCCTGACTTTC.